A single sample is the source of the 12 T cell receptor beta chains below, sequenced in a study of T cells in women clearing cervical HPV infection. Produced via immunoSEQ multiplex PCR; TCRdb's table is partial and in-frame only. The clone table shows roughly 35,000 clones, with the ten largest holding roughly 1.6%. Sequenced sample: blood buffy coat. Source of these receptors: a woman between 18 and 70 years old with a cervical HPV16 infection that either progressed to CIN3+ or cleared (not recorded which).

About this clone: The read stops 3 residues short of the end of the CDR3; the missing end is completed from the germline J gene. V is TRBV29-1 and J is TRBJ2-3, with a possible D match to TRBD1 (6 bases). Germline CDR1 is SQVTM and CDR2 is ANQGSEA. The CDR3 extends over 11 amino acids. CDR3 DNA, as far as it was read: TGCAGCGTTTTACAGGGCGGGACG. It yields the protein CSVLQGGT. In full, the CDR3 is CSVLQGGTQYF.

In regard to this clone: The DNA ends 3 residues before the CDR3 does, and the rest of the CDR3 is filled in from the germline J gene. This chain joins TRBV2 and TRBJ1-1; 7 nucleotides agree with TRBD1. The ends lost 6 bases at V and 3 bases at J; junction bases unmatched: 4. This CDR3 is built from 13 residues. Germline-derived CDR1 and CDR2 are SNHLY and FYNNEI. The sequenced part of the CDR3 DNA is TGTGCCAGCAGGTTGACAGGGCACACTGAA. This codes for CASRLTGHTE. The CDR3, in full, reads CASRLTGHTEAFF.

Note on this clone: From the germline J gene comes the end of the CDR3, since the read stops 3 residues before it. This chain connects TRBV6-2 or TRBV6-3 to TRBJ2-2; D possibly corresponds to TRBD1 (5 bases). Trimming pared 8 bases from V and 7 bases from J, leaving 8 bases between. This CDR3 contains 11 residues. Germline CDR1 MNHEY, CDR2 SVGEGT. The CDR3 here is CASSQGGELFF. The sequenced CDR3 bases are TGTGCCAGCTCCCAGGGCGGGGAG.

A remark on this clone: The observed sequence ends 3 residues before the CDR3 terminus, with the missing tail filled in from the germline J gene. This chain joins TRBV18 and TRBJ1-2, with TRBD1 matching 7 bases. J lost 6 bases, V lost 8 bases, and 9 bases had no gene match. The CDR3 is made up of 13 amino acids. Germline CDR1 is KGHSH and CDR2 is LQKENI. CDR3 in amino acids: CASTSLQGNGYTF. Partial CDR3 DNA: TGTGCCAGCACATCACTACAGGGGAATGGC.

As concerns this clone: The sequenced fragment ends 3 residues before the CDR3 boundary, so the rest is inferred from the germline J gene. The chain links TRBV18 to TRBJ1-2; 7 nucleotides align to TRBD1. Germline V gene lookup returns CDR1 KGHSH and CDR2 LQKENI. The CDR3 is made up of 13 amino acids. V lost 5 bases, J lost 3 bases, and 3 bases stayed unmatched. CDR3 DNA (partial): TGTGCCAGCTCAATCGGGACAGACTATGGC. Residues: CASSIGTDYG. Given in full, the CDR3 is CASSIGTDYGYTF.

Incomplete CDR3 DNA: TGCGCCAGCATTTCGGGACTAGCGGGGGGGCCGGGGCAAGAGACG. Its translation: CASISGLAGGPGQET. The whole CDR3 reads CASISGLAGGPGQETQYF. The V call is TRBV5-1, the J call TRBJ2-3; 16 positions match TRBD2. The read comes to an end 3 residues before the CDR3 does, leaving the germline J gene to fill in the end. Looked up from germline, CDR1 is SGHRS and CDR2 is YFSETQ. This CDR3 is 18 amino acids long.

Details on this clone: The read stops 3 residues short of the end of the CDR3; the missing end is completed from the germline J gene. The V call is TRBV2, the J call TRBJ1-2; D is possibly TRBD1 (5 bases). Germline CDR1 SNHLY, CDR2 FYNNEI. Trimming removed 6 bases from V and 2 bases from J, with 13 bases in between. This CDR3 is built from 14 residues. Incomplete CDR3 DNA: TGTGCCAGCAGAGCGGGACGCCCAAACTATGGC. Protein: CASRAGRPNYG. The CDR3 in full is CASRAGRPNYGYTF.

This clone shows up as medium-sized (0.01 to 0.1%) by frequency. The read is 3 residues too short to cover the CDR3 end, so that end is filled in from the germline J gene. The rearrangement joins TRBV29-1 to TRBJ2-3, with 7 bases fitting TRBD2. J gave up 4 bases and V 4 bases, and 2 bases lay outside the gene matches. This CDR3 contains 12 residues. Germline assignment: CDR1 SQVTM and CDR2 ANQGSEA. The sequenced part of the CDR3 DNA is TGCAGCGTTGTTCGGGGGGCAGATACG. This codes for CSVVRGADT. The CDR3 in full is CSVVRGADTQYF.

As to this clone: The read ends 3 residues early relative to the CDR3; the germline J gene fills the gap. The chain carries TRBV19 and TRBJ2-4; 10 bases map to TRBD1. CDR3 length: 16 amino acids. CDR1 LNHDA and CDR2 SQIVND come from the germline V gene (reference sequence). The covered CDR3 bases are TGTGCCAGTAGTACACGGACAGGGGGAACCAACTATGGT. This sequence encodes CASSTRTGGTNYG. The whole CDR3 protein is CASSTRTGGTNYGQYF.

Worth noting for this clone: The CDR3 end lies 3 residues beyond the end of the read and is filled in from the germline J gene. The J gene is TRBJ2-5, the V gene TRBV29-1, with D possibly being TRBD2 (6 bases). The V and J ends lost 6 bases and 4 bases respectively, with 15 bases between them. The CDR3 totals 13 residues. The V gene's germline CDR1 is SQVTM and CDR2 ANQGSEA. The CDR3: CSVPLLGGETQYF. Partial CDR3 DNA: TGCAGCGTCCCGCTCCTCGGGGGAGAGACC.

Notes on this clone: The missing CDR3 end, 3 residues past where the read stops, is filled in from the germline J gene. The genes are TRBV5-1 and TRBJ2-3, with TRBD2 matching 7 bases. The CDR3 loop spans 15 amino acids. J gave up 1 base and V 4 bases, and 6 bases lay outside the gene matches. CDR1 and CDR2 (germline): SGHRS, YFSETQ. CDR3 region: CASSGMGGGTDTQYF. Incomplete CDR3 DNA: TGCGCCAGCAGCGGAATGGGGGGGGGCACAGATACG.

As for this clone: The read terminates 3 residues before the CDR3 end, so the remaining end is supplied by the germline J gene. The genes are TRBV18 and TRBJ2-5, with TRBD1 matching over 12 bases. The CDR3 is made up of 16 amino acids. V shed 2 bases and J 4 bases; nucleotides not matched to a gene: 5. Germline V gene data show CDR1 as KGHSH and CDR2 as LQKENI. The sequenced part of the CDR3 DNA is TGTGCCAGCTCACCATTGGGACAGGGGGCAGGAGAGACC. Translated, it gives CASSPLGQGAGET. In full, the CDR3 is CASSPLGQGAGETQYF.